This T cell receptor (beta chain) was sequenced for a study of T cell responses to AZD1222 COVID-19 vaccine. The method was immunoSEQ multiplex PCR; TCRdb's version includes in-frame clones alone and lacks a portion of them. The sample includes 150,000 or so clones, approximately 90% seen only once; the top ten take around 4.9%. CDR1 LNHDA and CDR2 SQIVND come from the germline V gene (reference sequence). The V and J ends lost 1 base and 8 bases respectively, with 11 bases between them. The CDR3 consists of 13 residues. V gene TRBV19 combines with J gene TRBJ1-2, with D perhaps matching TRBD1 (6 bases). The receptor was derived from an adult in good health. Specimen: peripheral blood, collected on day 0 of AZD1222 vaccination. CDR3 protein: CASSIGGHRGYTF. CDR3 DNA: TGTGCCAGTAGTATAGGGGGGCATCGGGGCTACACCTTC. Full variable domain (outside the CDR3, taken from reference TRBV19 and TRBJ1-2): DGGITQSPKYLFRKEGQNVTLSCEQNLNHDAMYWYRQDPGQGLRLIYYSQIVNDFQKGDIAEGYSVSREKKESFPLTVTSAQKNPTAFYLCASSIGGHRGYTFGSGTRLTVV.